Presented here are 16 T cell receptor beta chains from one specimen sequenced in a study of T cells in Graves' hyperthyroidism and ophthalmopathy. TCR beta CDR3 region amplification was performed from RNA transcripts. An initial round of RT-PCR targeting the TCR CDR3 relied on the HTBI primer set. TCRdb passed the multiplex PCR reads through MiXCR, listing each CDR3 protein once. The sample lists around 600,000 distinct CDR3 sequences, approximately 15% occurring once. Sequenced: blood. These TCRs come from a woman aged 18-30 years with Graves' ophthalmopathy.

The CDR3 nucleotides read TGCAGTGCTAGAGGCCAGGTGACGAGCTCTGGGGCCAACGTCCTGACTTTC. It translates to CSARGQVTSSGANVLTF. The rearrangement links TRBV20-1 to TRBJ2-6, with D unresolved. The CDR3 extends over 17 amino acids. The V end was cut by 1 base, the J end by 0 bases, with 13 bases between. Germline V gene sequence: CDR1 DFQATT, CDR2 SNEGSKA (reference sequence).

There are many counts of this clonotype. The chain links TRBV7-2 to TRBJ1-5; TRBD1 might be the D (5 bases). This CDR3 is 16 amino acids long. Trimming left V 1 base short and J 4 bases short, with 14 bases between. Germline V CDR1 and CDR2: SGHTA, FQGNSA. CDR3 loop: CASSLEYRGANQPQHF. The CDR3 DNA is TGTGCCAGCAGCTTAGAGTATAGGGGCGCAAATCAGCCCCAGCATTTT.

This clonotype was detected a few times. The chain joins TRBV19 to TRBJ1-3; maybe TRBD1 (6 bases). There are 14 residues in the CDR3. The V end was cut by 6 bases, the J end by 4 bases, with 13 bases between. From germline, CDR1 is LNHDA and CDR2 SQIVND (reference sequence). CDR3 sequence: CASRTGAVGNTIYF. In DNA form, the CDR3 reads TGTGCCAGTAGGACGGGGGCGGTAGGAAACACCATATATTTT.

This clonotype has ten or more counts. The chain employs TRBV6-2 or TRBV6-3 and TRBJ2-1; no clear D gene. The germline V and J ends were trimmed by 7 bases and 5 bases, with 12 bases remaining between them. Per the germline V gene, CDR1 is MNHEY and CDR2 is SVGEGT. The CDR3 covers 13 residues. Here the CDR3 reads CASTLTENNEQFF. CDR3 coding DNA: TGTGCCAGCACCTTGACGGAAAACAATGAGCAGTTCTTC.

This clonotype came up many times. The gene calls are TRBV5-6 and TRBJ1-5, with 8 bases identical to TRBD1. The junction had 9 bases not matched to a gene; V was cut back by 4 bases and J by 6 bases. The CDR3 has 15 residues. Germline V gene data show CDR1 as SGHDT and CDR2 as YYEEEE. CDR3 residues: CASSTRDRLLQPQHF. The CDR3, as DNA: TGTGCCAGCAGCACCCGGGACAGGCTCCTTCAGCCCCAGCATTTT.

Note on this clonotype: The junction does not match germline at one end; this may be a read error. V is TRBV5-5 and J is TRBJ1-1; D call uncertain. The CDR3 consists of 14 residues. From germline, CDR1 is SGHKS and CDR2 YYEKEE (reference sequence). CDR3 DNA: TGTGCCAGCGGCTTCAACCGAGGGTTCACTGAAGCTTTCTTT. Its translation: CASGFNRGFTEAFF.

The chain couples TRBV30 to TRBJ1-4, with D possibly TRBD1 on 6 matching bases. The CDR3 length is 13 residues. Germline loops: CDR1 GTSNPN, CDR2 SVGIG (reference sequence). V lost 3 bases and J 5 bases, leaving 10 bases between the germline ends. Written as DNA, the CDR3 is TGTGCCTGGAGGAGAGACAGGAATGAAAAACTGTTTTTT. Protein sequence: CAWRRDRNEKLFF.

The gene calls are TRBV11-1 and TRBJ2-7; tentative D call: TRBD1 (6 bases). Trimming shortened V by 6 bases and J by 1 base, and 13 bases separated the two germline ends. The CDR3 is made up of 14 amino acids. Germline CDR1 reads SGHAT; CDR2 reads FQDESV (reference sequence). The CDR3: CASRQQGDSYEQYF. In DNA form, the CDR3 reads TGTGCCAGCAGACAACAGGGTGATTCCTACGAGCAGTACTTC. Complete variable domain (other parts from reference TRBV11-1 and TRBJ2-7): EAEVAQSPRYKITEKSQAVAFWCDPISGHATLYWYRQILGQGPELLVQFQDESVVDDSQLPKDRFSAERLKGVDSTLKIQPAELGDSAMYLCASRQQGDSYEQYFGPGTRLTVT.

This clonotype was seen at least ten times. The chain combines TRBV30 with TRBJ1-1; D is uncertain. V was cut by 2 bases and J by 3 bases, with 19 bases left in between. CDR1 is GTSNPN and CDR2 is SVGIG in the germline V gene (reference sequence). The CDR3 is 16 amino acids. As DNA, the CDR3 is TGTGCCTGGAGTAAACGGGGTGTGGATTTTTACACTGAAGCTTTCTTT. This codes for CAWSKRGVDFYTEAFF.

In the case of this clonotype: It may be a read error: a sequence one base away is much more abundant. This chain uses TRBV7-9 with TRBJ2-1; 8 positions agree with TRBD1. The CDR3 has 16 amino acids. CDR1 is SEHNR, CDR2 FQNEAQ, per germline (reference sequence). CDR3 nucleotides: TGTGCCACCAGCTTAACCTATGGGACAGGAGGCAATGAGCAGTTCTTC. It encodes CATSLTYGTGGNEQFF.

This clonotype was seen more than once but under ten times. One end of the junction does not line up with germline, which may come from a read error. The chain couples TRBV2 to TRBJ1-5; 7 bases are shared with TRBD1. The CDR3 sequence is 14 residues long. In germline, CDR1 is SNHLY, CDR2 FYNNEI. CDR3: CVSRGDRINQPQHF. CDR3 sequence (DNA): TGTGTCAGCAGGGGGGACCGGATCAATCAGCCCCAGCATTTT.

In DNA form, the CDR3 reads TGCGCCAGCAGCTCAGACACCCATAATTCACCCCTCCACTTT. Its translation: CASSSDTHNSPLHF. The rearrangement uses TRBV5-1 and TRBJ1-6; D is unresolved. Germline V gene lookup returns CDR1 SGHRS and CDR2 YFSETQ. CDR3 length: 14 residues. V was trimmed by 3 bases and J by 5 bases, leaving 9 bases between them.

The CDR3 DNA reads TGTGCCAGCAGGATACAGGCCACGGGAAATTCACCCCTCCACTTT. It encodes CASRIQATGNSPLHF. J is TRBJ1-6 and V is TRBV6-1; D possibly corresponds to TRBD1 (5 bases). CDR3 size: 15 residues. Germline-derived CDR1 and CDR2 are MNHNS and SASEGT. Trimming took 6 bases from V and 7 from J, leaving 16 bases between them.

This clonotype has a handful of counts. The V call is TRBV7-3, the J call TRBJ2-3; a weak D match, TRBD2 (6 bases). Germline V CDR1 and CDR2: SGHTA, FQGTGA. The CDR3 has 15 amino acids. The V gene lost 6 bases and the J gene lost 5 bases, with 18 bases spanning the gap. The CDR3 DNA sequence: TGTGCCAGCAGTTCGACCGGGACTGTGGGAGATACGCAGTATTTT. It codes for CASSSTGTVGDTQYF.

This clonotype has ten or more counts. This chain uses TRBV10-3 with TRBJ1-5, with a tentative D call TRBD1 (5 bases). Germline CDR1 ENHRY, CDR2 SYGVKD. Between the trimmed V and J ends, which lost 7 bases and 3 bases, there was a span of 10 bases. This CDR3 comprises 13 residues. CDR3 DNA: TGTGCCATCACGGCAGGGATCAATCAGCCCCAGCATTTT. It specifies CAITAGINQPQHF.

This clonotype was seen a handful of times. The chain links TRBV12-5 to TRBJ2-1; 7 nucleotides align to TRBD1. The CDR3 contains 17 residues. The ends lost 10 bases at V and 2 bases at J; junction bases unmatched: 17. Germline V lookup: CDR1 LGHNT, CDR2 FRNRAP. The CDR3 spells CATSQGGDSLAYNEQFF. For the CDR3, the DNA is TGTGCTACTTCCCAAGGGGGCGATAGCTTGGCCTACAATGAGCAGTTCTTC.